The rows below give T cell receptor beta chains drawn from one sample of a study of blood T cell repertoires in COVID-19. Measured with immunoSEQ multiplex PCR; TCRdb has only the in-frame clones, and not every one. The sample lists 90,000 or so clones, 88% occurring once. Sample: peripheral blood. These receptors were taken from a man aged 55 to 70 with acute or convalescent COVID-19. Both conserved end residues are part of each CDR3. A D gene is named only where the DNA matches it firmly. Some rows have no size entry. The others give once, few or many, or a class for an expanded clone.

V gene	clone size	J gene	D gene	CDR3 protein	CDR3 DNA
TRBV19	NA	TRBJ2-2	TRBD2	CASSTSSGRLTGELFF	TGTGCCAGTAGTACCTCTAGCGGGAGGTTGACCGGGGAGCTGTTTTTT
TRBV9	NA	TRBJ1-2	NA	CASSVEARAPHGYTF	TGTGCCAGCAGCGTAGAAGCCAGGGCTCCCCATGGCTACACCTTC
TRBV6-1	NA	TRBJ1-2	NA	CASSEGRGGPFGYTF	TGTGCCAGCAGTGAAGGTCGCGGGGGCCCATTTGGCTACACCTTC
TRBV5-1	NA	TRBJ2-7	TRBD1	CASSGTGSSPGEQYF	TGCGCCAGCAGCGGGACAGGTTCCTCGCCGGGGGAGCAGTACTTC
TRBV5-1	few	TRBJ2-7	TRBD2	CASSLEASGRSEQYF	TGCGCCAGCAGCTTGGAGGCTAGCGGGAGATCCGAGCAGTACTTC
TRBV2	NA	TRBJ1-2	NA	CASNPQGGYGYTF	TGTGCCAGTAACCCACAGGGAGGGTATGGCTACACCTTC
TRBV6-1	NA	TRBJ1-4	TRBD1	CASSAGQGVANEKLFF	TGTGCCAGCAGTGCTGGACAGGGGGTGGCTAATGAAAAACTGTTTTTT
TRBV7-3	NA	TRBJ2-5	TRBD2	CASSLGLAGDQETQYF	TGTGCCAGCAGCTTGGGACTAGCGGGAGATCAAGAGACCCAGTACTTC
TRBV5-1	NA	TRBJ2-7	TRBD2	CASSLRGGQAYEQYF	TGCGCCAGCAGCTTGCGGGGGGGGCAGGCCTACGAGCAGTACTTC
TRBV5-1	NA	TRBJ2-3	NA	CASSLTTPSTDTQYF	TGCGCCAGCAGCTTAACTACCCCTAGCACAGATACGCAGTATTTT
TRBV14	NA	TRBJ2-3	NA	CASSQLRGPTDTQYF	TGTGCCAGCAGCCAATTGCGGGGGCCCACAGATACGCAGTATTTT
TRBV19	NA	TRBJ2-2	TRBD2	CASSRPSGQLSGELFF	TGTGCCAGTAGTAGGCCTAGCGGGCAGCTATCCGGGGAGCTGTTTTTT
TRBV27	NA	TRBJ1-1	NA	CASSSKDRTNTEAFF	TGTGCCAGCAGTAGCAAGGACAGAACGAACACTGAAGCTTTCTTT
TRBV11-2	NA	TRBJ1-1	NA	CASIPPGIHTEAFF	TGTGCCAGCATCCCTCCGGGGATACACACTGAAGCTTTCTTT
TRBV6-5	NA	TRBJ2-7	NA	CASSSTGSSYEQYF	TGTGCCAGCAGTTCAACAGGGAGCTCCTACGAGCAGTACTTC
TRBV3-1/TRBV3-2	once	TRBJ2-7	TRBD2	CASTRRGGPHEQYF	TGTGCCAGCACTAGGAGGGGAGGGCCTCACGAGCAGTACTTC
TRBV4-1	NA	TRBJ1-5	NA	CASSQAWTDFQPQHF	TGCGCCAGCAGCCAAGCATGGACAGATTTTCAGCCCCAGCATTTT
TRBV18	NA	TRBJ2-5	NA	CASSRQKQETQYF	TGTGCCAGCTCCCGACAGAAACAAGAGACCCAGTACTTC
TRBV24-1	NA	TRBJ2-1	TRBD1	CATSARDRLGNEQFF	TGTGCCACCAGTGCCAGGGACAGGCTTGGCAATGAGCAGTTCTTC
TRBV7-9	NA	TRBJ2-7	NA	CASSLATGVEQYF	TGTGCCAGCAGCTTAGCAACGGGGGTTGAGCAGTACTTC
TRBV5-1	NA	TRBJ2-2	NA	CASSLRGADTGELFF	TGCGCCAGCAGCTTGCGGGGGGCTGACACCGGGGAGCTGTTTTTT
TRBV27	NA	TRBJ1-2	NA	CATLGGLAEGYTF	TGTGCCACCCTGGGGGGTTTAGCGGAAGGCTACACCTTC
TRBV7-9	NA	TRBJ1-6	TRBD1	CASSPPGQGGSPLHF	TGTGCCAGCAGCCCGCCCGGACAGGGAGGCTCACCCCTCCACTTT
TRBV12-3/TRBV12-4	NA	TRBJ2-1	TRBD2	CASSLGGGNEQFF	TGTGCCAGCAGTTTAGGGGGAGGGAATGAGCAGTTCTTC
TRBV7-3	NA	TRBJ2-3	NA	CASSPESNPSTDTQYF	TGTGCCAGCAGCCCCGAAAGCAACCCTAGCACAGATACGCAGTATTTT
TRBV7-3	NA	TRBJ2-3	TRBD1	CASSSSDPSRDRELDTQYF	TGTGCCAGCAGCTCGAGCGACCCGTCCCGGGACAGGGAGTTGGATACGCAGTATTTT
TRBV7-7	NA	TRBJ2-3	TRBD1	CASSLLGQGQDTQYF	TGTGCCAGCAGCTTATTGGGACAGGGGCAAGATACGCAGTATTTT
TRBV2	NA	TRBJ1-6	TRBD1	CASSDTGAASPLHF	TGTGCCAGCAGTGATACAGGGGCGGCTTCACCCCTCCACTTT
TRBV6-5	once	TRBJ2-7	TRBD1	CASRGQQGVYEQYF	TGTGCCAGCAGGGGGCAACAGGGGGTTTACGAGCAGTACTTC
TRBV6-1	NA	TRBJ1-1	NA	CASSERRQNTEAFF	TGTGCCAGCAGTGAGCGACGACAGAACACTGAAGCTTTCTTT
TRBV28	NA	TRBJ2-1	NA	CASSFAGAHNEQFF	TGTGCCAGCAGTTTTGCGGGGGCCCACAATGAGCAGTTCTTC
TRBV19	NA	TRBJ2-2	TRBD2	CASSRLAANTGELFF	TGTGCCAGTAGTCGGCTAGCGGCGAACACCGGGGAGCTGTTTTTT
TRBV5-1	NA	TRBJ1-1	NA	CASSLVLGGNTEAFF	TGCGCCAGCAGCTTGGTCCTCGGAGGGAACACTGAAGCTTTCTTT
TRBV28	NA	TRBJ1-2	TRBD1	CASVEDRVGYTF	TGTGCCAGCGTGGAAGACAGGGTTGGCTACACCTTC
TRBV30	NA	TRBJ1-2	NA	CAWTGQGVGGYTF	TGTGCCTGGACCGGGCAGGGTGTAGGAGGCTACACCTTC
TRBV30	NA	TRBJ1-1	NA	CAWSMNSEAFF	TGTGCCTGGAGTATGAACAGTGAAGCTTTCTTT